This T cell receptor (beta chain) was identified during a study of T cells expressing NK-cell markers. The CDR3 contains 12 residues. Germline V gene sequence: CDR1 SGHKS, CDR2 YYEKEE (reference sequence). For TCR beta, cDNA was produced by 5'RACE template switching with UMIs. TCRdb reprocessed the 5' RACE reads and keeps a single row for each CDR3 protein, giving no DNA. Its table records approximately 170,000 distinct CDR3 sequences. Concerning this clonotype itself: The antigen remains undetermined.

Whole-study findings and limits: For six donors, the dominant NKG2C+ clonotypes made up roughly 1.0-7.5% of their CD8+ T cells.

The sample consisted of blood T cells: a sorted CD56 or NKG2C T cell subset, CD4+ or CD8+ T cells, or bulk PBMC T cells (not recorded which). The J gene is TRBJ1-4, the V gene TRBV5-5. The TCR sequence derives from a man aged 18-75 years in good health. The CDR3 sequence: CASSMIGKNCFF. Variable domain in full (rest from reference TRBV5-5 and TRBJ1-4): DAGVTQSPTHLIKTRGQQVTLRCSPISGHKSVSWYQQVLGQGPQFIFQYYEKEERGRGNFPDRFSARQFPNYSSELNVNALLLGDSALYLCASSMIGKNCFFGSGTQLSVL.